A single sample gave rise to the 24 T cell receptor beta chains below, sequenced in a study of shared clonotypes between healthy human individuals. Here immunoSEQ multiplex PCR was the method, and the copy in TCRdb shows in-frame clones only, minus some. The repertoire holds around 980,000 clones, approximately 78% seen once, with under 0.8% in the top ten. The sample was memory CD4+ T cells from PBMCs. Subset specified: CD45RA-negative fraction. These receptors were collected from a man aged 18 to 29 in good health. Some clones in this sample may be carry-over from other donors' samples.

CDR3 sequence reads: CASSLLVSGNTIYF. CDR3 in DNA: TGTGCCAGCAGCTTATTAGTCTCTGGAAACACCATATATTTT. This chain joins TRBV7-9 and TRBJ1-3; D ambiguous. Germline V lookup: CDR1 SEHNR, CDR2 FQNEAQ (reference sequence). V was trimmed by 2 bases and J by 0 bases, leaving 5 bases between them. This CDR3 is built from 14 residues. Full variable domain (missing parts from reference TRBV7-9 and TRBJ1-3): DTGVSQNPRHKITKRGQNVTFRCDPISEHNRLYWYRQTLGQGPEFLTYFQNEAQLEKSRLLSDRFSAERPKGSFSTLEIQRTEQGDSAMYLCASSLLVSGNTIYFGEGSWLTVV.

The genes are TRBV6-1 and TRBJ1-5, with unresolved D. Looked up from germline, CDR1 is MNHNS and CDR2 is SASEGT. With 4 bases removed from V and 5 bases from J, the gap between germline ends came to 15 bases. The CDR3 consists of 15 residues. CDR3: CASSVGPWRDQPQHF. DNA for the CDR3: TGTGCCAGCAGTGTCGGCCCGTGGAGGGATCAGCCCCAGCATTTT.

The J gene is TRBJ1-1, the V gene TRBV7-2; D not resolved. Germline CDR1 is SGHTA and CDR2 is FQGNSA. V was clipped by 3 bases and J by 4 bases, with 9 bases between them. The CDR3 is 13 residues long. The CDR3 is CASSFSRVTEAFF. CDR3 nucleotide sequence: TGTGCCAGCAGCTTCAGTCGGGTCACTGAAGCTTTCTTT.

The chain combines TRBV5-1 with TRBJ2-1; D ambiguous. The germline V gene encodes CDR1 SGHRS and CDR2 YFSETQ. CDR3 size: 14 residues. Trimming stripped 0 bases from V and 9 bases from J, with 13 bases between. The CDR3 loop reads CASSLGGSPLEQFF. For the CDR3, the DNA is TGCGCCAGCAGCTTGGGGGGTTCCCCCCTTGAGCAGTTCTTC. Full variable domain (remainder filled in from reference TRBV5-1 and TRBJ2-1): KAGVTQTPRYLIKTRGQQVTLSCSPISGHRSVSWYQQTPGQGLQFLFEYFSETQRNKGNFPGRFSGRQFSNSRSEMNVSTLELGDSALYLCASSLGGSPLEQFFGPGTRLTVL.

The chain combines TRBV7-6 with TRBJ2-7; D uncertain. CDR1 and CDR2 (germline): SGHVS, FNYEAQ. The germline V and J ends were trimmed by 0 bases and 3 bases, with 12 bases remaining between them. This CDR3 contains 15 residues. CDR3 loop: CASSLAGPSHYEQYF. The DNA of the CDR3 is TGTGCCAGCAGCTTAGCCGGTCCCAGCCACTACGAGCAGTACTTC.

The gene calls are TRBV2 and TRBJ2-5; 8 bases are a match to TRBD2. The CDR3 is 12 amino acids. CDR1 is SNHLY, CDR2 FYNNEI, per germline. Trimming removed 10 bases from V and 4 bases from J; junction bases left unmatched: 5. This CDR3 reads CATRLAIETQYF. CDR3 DNA: TGTGCCACCAGACTAGCGATAGAGACCCAGTACTTC.

This clone was counted once. V usage is TRBV2 and J usage is TRBJ2-1, with TRBD2 as a possible D gene (5 bases). CDR3 length: 13 residues. The germline CDR1 and CDR2 sequences are SNHLY and FYNNEI. V was pared by 7 bases and J by 8 bases, with 15 bases between. For the CDR3, the DNA is TGTGCCAGCATAGGCGGGTTTCGCGATGAGCAGTTCTTC. This gives the protein CASIGGFRDEQFF.

The chain links TRBV5-1 to TRBJ2-1, with TRBD2 identical over 8 bases. Germline V gene lookup returns CDR1 SGHRS and CDR2 YFSETQ. Germline trimming cut 4 bases from V and 3 bases from J; bases unmatched to any gene: 12. There are 17 residues in the CDR3. Here the CDR3 DNA reads TGCGCCAGCAGCCCGGGGGGAGCGGGAGAGAACTACAATGAGCAGTTCTTC. Protein sequence: CASSPGGAGENYNEQFF.

V usage is TRBV9 and J usage is TRBJ2-1, with 12 nucleotides matching TRBD2. The length of the CDR3 is 16 residues. V dropped 2 bases and J dropped 9; count of bases not matched to a gene: 9. Germline V gives CDR1 SGDLS, CDR2 YYNGEE. CDR3 coding DNA: TGTGCCAGCAGCGTCACGACTAGCGGGAGTAGGGGTGAGCAGTTCTTC. Translated: CASSVTTSGSRGEQFF.

Only a few counts were recorded for this clone. This chain joins TRBV7-2 and TRBJ2-1; D may be TRBD2 (6 bases). Germline lookup yields CDR1 SGHTA and CDR2 FQGNSA. Trimming left V 6 bases short and J 14 bases short, with 26 bases between. The CDR3 runs to 15 residues. The DNA for the CDR3 is TGTGCCAGCAGTTTTAGCATGACGGGAGCCTCTTTCGAGTTCTTC. Translation: CASSFSMTGASFEFF. Drawing the rest from reference TRBV7-2 and TRBJ2-1, the complete variable domain is GAGVSQSPSNKVTEKGKDVELRCDPISGHTALYWYRQSLGQGLEFLIYFQGNSAPDKSGLPSDRFSAERTGGSVSTLTIQRTQQEDSAVYLCASSFSMTGASFEFFGPGTRLTVL.

The rearrangement uses TRBV6-5 and TRBJ2-7; D perhaps matches TRBD1 (5 bases). CDR1 MNHEY and CDR2 SVGAGI come from the germline V gene. V was pared by 2 bases and J by 0 bases, with 8 bases between. The CDR3 has 14 residues. CDR3 nucleotide sequence: TGTGCCAGCAGTTACCGACAGCACTCCTACGAGCAGTACTTC. Its protein product is CASSYRQHSYEQYF.

Here the CDR3 reads CASSFGLSSGNTIYF. DNA of the CDR3: TGTGCCAGCAGCTTCGGACTCAGCTCTGGAAACACCATATATTTT. The chain recombines TRBV7-2 with TRBJ1-3; D not resolved. Germline-derived CDR1 and CDR2 are SGHTA and FQGNSA. V lost 3 bases and J lost 0, with 9 bases in between. The CDR3 has 15 residues.

The rearrangement links TRBV10-1 to TRBJ2-7, with D maybe TRBD1 (5 bases). Germline V lookup: CDR1 WNHNN, CDR2 SYGVQD (reference sequence). V was trimmed by 3 bases and J by 5 bases, leaving 17 bases between them. This CDR3 contains 15 residues. The CDR3, as DNA: TGCGCCAGCAGTGAAGCAGGGAATTCATTCCACGAGCAGTACTTC. Protein sequence: CASSEAGNSFHEQYF.

CDR3 in amino acids: CASSLEASETQYF. CDR3 DNA sequence: TGTGCCAGCAGCTTGGAGGCCTCGGAGACCCAGTACTTC. The J gene is TRBJ2-5, the V gene TRBV5-4; D unresolved. Germline V gene lookup returns CDR1 SGHNT and CDR2 YYREEE (reference sequence). V was cut by 0 bases and J by 5 bases, with 8 bases left in between. The CDR3 extends over 13 amino acids.

For the CDR3, the DNA is TGTGCCAGCAGTTACTCGCTACATAGCAATCAGCCCCAGCATTTT. Translation: CASSYSLHSNQPQHF. The chain joins TRBV6-5 to TRBJ1-5; D remains unclear. The CDR3 runs 15 residues. Trimming pared 0 bases from V and 0 bases from J, leaving 6 bases between. CDR1 and CDR2 (germline): MNHEY, SVGAGI.

The sample holds a few counts of this clone. Other DNA sequences in this sample translate to the same CDR3. V and J are TRBV6-5 and TRBJ1-1; D unclear. V lost 6 bases and J 0 bases, leaving 8 bases between the germline ends. The CDR3 totals 13 residues. Germline CDR1 and CDR2: MNHEY and SVGAGI. The CDR3 spells CASSRAVNTEAFF. Written as DNA, the CDR3 is TGTGCCAGCAGCCGGGCGGTGAACACTGAAGCTTTCTTT.

The V call is TRBV14, the J call TRBJ2-3; D possibly corresponds to TRBD1 (5 bases). This CDR3 has 16 amino acids. Trimming removed 3 bases at V and 7 bases at J, with 20 bases between. Germline V gives CDR1 SGHDN, CDR2 FVKESK. CDR3 in DNA: TGTGCCAGCAGCCAGGCAGGGCTCCGCTTGATTAATACGCAGTATTTT. Its protein product is CASSQAGLRLINTQYF.

The chain couples TRBV11-2 to TRBJ2-1; TRBD2 matches at 7 bases. Trimming cost V 5 bases and J 4 bases; bases outside gene matches: 2. This CDR3 region has 13 residues. The germline gives CDR1 SGHAT, CDR2 FQNNGV. The CDR3 DNA reads as TGTGCCAGCAGCGGGGGGGTGTACAATGAGCAGTTCTTC. Encoded protein: CASSGGVYNEQFF.

A remark on this clone: This sample includes further DNA sequences coding for the same CDR3. The chain is built from TRBV6-5 and TRBJ1-2; D perhaps matches TRBD1 (6 bases). Germline assignment: CDR1 MNHEY and CDR2 SVGAGI. There are 14 residues in the CDR3. V gave up 0 bases and J gave up 5 bases, with 10 bases separating them. This CDR3 reads CASSYSWDIYGYTF. The CDR3 DNA reads TGTGCCAGCAGTTACTCGTGGGACATATATGGCTACACCTTC.

The chain uses TRBV5-1 and TRBJ2-3; D unresolved. CDR3 size: 13 residues. CDR1 and CDR2 (germline): SGHRS, YFSETQ. Trimming cost V 7 bases and J 5 bases, with 14 bases left between them. This CDR3 reads CASYSEPQDTQYF. Written as DNA, the CDR3 is TGCGCCAGCTATTCCGAACCCCAAGATACGCAGTATTTT. Using reference TRBV5-1 and TRBJ2-3 for the parts outside the CDR3, the full variable domain is KAGVTQTPRYLIKTRGQQVTLSCSPISGHRSVSWYQQTPGQGLQFLFEYFSETQRNKGNFPGRFSGRQFSNSRSEMNVSTLELGDSALYLCASYSEPQDTQYFGPGTRLTVL.

V and J are TRBV6-6 and TRBJ2-3; D is possibly TRBD1 (5 bases). Trimming took off 6 bases at V and 5 bases at J, with 12 bases between the two ends. The CDR3 loop spans 13 amino acids. CDR1 is MNHNY, CDR2 SVGAGI, per germline (reference sequence). The CDR3 loop is CASRLPQGDTQYF. For the CDR3, the DNA is TGTGCCAGCAGATTGCCCCAGGGAGATACGCAGTATTTT.

The gene calls are TRBV5-4 and TRBJ1-3, with a tentative D call TRBD1 (6 bases). V shed 0 bases and J shed 7 bases, with 11 bases lying between them. Looked up from germline, CDR1 is SGHNT and CDR2 is YYREEE (reference sequence). CDR3 size: 14 residues. The CDR3 sequence is CASSLDRVGNTIYF. CDR3 bases: TGTGCCAGCAGCTTGGACAGGGTTGGCAACACCATATATTTT.

The chain employs TRBV6-6 and TRBJ2-1; D perhaps matches TRBD2 (5 bases). CDR1 is MNHNY and CDR2 is SVGAGI in the germline V gene (reference sequence). The CDR3 covers 14 residues. Trimming pared 9 bases from V and 0 bases from J, leaving 12 bases between. The CDR3 nucleotides are TGTGCCAGTCTGGACTCCAGCTCCTACAATGAGCAGTTCTTC. It yields the protein CASLDSSSYNEQFF.

The count of this clone is one. The chain joins TRBV28 to TRBJ1-2, with D uncertain. Germline CDR1 reads MDHEN; CDR2 reads SYDVKM. The CDR3 sequence is 11 residues long. Trimming shortened V by 5 bases and J by 8 bases, and 9 bases separated the two germline ends. CDR3 residues: CASSIDWGYTF. The CDR3 coding sequence is TGTGCCAGCAGTATTGACTGGGGCTACACCTTC.